A single T cell receptor beta chain is shown here with its context. The sample comes from a study of blood T cell repertoires in COVID-19. Study context: Sample material is recorded as cDNA or gDNA derived from T cells, B-cell-depleted T cells, or PBMCs.

The CDR3 is made up of 15 amino acids. Germline V gives CDR1 ENHRY, CDR2 SYGVKD. Trimming left V 0 bases short and J 2 bases short, with 11 bases between. Clones were read by immunoSEQ multiplex PCR, and TCRdb kept only the in-frame ones, dropping some. The sample lists 68,000 or so clones, around 90% occurring once. The sample taken for sequencing was peripheral blood. The chain employs TRBV10-3 and TRBJ2-7, with a weak D call TRBD1 (5 bases). The receptor was isolated from a man in his fifties or sixties with COVID-19, enrolled during active disease. The chain's CDR3 is CAISESIQGPYEQYF. As DNA, the CDR3 is TGTGCCATCAGTGAGTCGATCCAGGGCCCCTACGAGCAGTACTTC.